These 17 T cell receptor beta chains were all obtained from the same sample, sequenced in a study of T cells in Graves' hyperthyroidism and ophthalmopathy. RNA transcripts served as the template for amplifying TCR beta CDR3 regions. The TCR CDR3 was amplified in a first-round RT-PCR using the HTBI primer set. A single record per CDR3 protein comes from TCRdb applying MiXCR to the multiplex PCR reads. The table shows roughly 660,000 distinct CDR3 sequences, with approximately 15% occurring only once. The sample was blood. Receptor source: a man aged 50-59 years with Graves' hyperthyroidism.

Ten or more counts support this clonotype. The V gene is TRBV7-8, the J gene TRBJ2-1; TRBD1 matches at 7 bases. Germline V gene sequence: CDR1 SGHVS, CDR2 FQNEAQ. The CDR3 sequence is 14 residues long. V dropped 5 bases and J dropped 0; count of bases not matched to a gene: 1. CDR3 loop: CASSRDSSYNEQFF. The CDR3 region has the DNA TGTGCCAGCAGCCGGGACAGCTCCTACAATGAGCAGTTCTTC.

In this sample, this clonotype turned up a few times. J is TRBJ2-3 and V is TRBV5-1, with D perhaps matching TRBD1 or TRBD2 (6 bases each). The CDR3 is 15 residues long. The V gene lost 3 bases and the J gene lost 3 bases, with 14 bases spanning the gap. The germline V gene encodes CDR1 SGHRS and CDR2 YFSETQ. In DNA form, the CDR3 reads TGCGCCAGCAGCTCCGGGGGCTTAATGACAGATACGCAGTATTTT. This gives the protein CASSSGGLMTDTQYF.

This clonotype was found a few times. The rearrangement links TRBV5-1 to TRBJ2-7; the D gene could be TRBD1 or TRBD2 (5 bases each). Germline V gene sequence: CDR1 SGHRS, CDR2 YFSETQ. The CDR3 has 13 residues. With 7 bases removed from V and 4 bases from J, the gap between germline ends came to 15 bases. CDR3 DNA: TGCGCCAGCTCCGGGACCAACCTATACGAGCAGTACTTC. Encoded protein: CASSGTNLYEQYF.

This clonotype was counted ten times or more. The rearrangement links TRBV28 to TRBJ2-3; 10 positions match TRBD2. CDR1 is MDHEN and CDR2 is SYDVKM in the germline V gene. The CDR3 is 19 amino acids. With 6 bases clipped from V and 4 bases from J, the junction kept 19 bases outside the gene matches. This CDR3 is CASRITQPSAGGLSDTQYF. The CDR3 bases are TGTGCCAGCAGGATCACCCAGCCGTCAGCGGGAGGGCTATCAGATACGCAGTATTTT.

In this sample, this clonotype turned up a few times. The chain couples TRBV6-1 to TRBJ2-7; TRBD2 aligns across 8 bases. CDR1 and CDR2 from the germline V gene are MNHNS and SASEGT. The length of the CDR3 is 15 residues. The trim removed 7 bases at V and 2 bases at J, leaving 10 bases unmatched. The CDR3 sequence is CASTKIAGITYEQYF. The CDR3 DNA reads as TGTGCCAGCACTAAGATAGCGGGAATTACCTACGAGCAGTACTTC.

In its sample, this clonotype was seen many times. The chain uses TRBV20-1 and TRBJ2-7, with 7 bases that match TRBD1. The CDR3 has 12 amino acids. CDR1 DFQATT and CDR2 SNEGSKA come from the germline V gene (reference sequence). Trimming at V came to 6 bases and at J to 3 bases, leaving 5 bases not matched to a gene. CDR3 in DNA: TGCAGTGCACATCGGGACAGCTACGAGCAGTACTTC. It yields the protein CSAHRDSYEQYF.

This clonotype was counted many times. The chain joins TRBV2 to TRBJ2-7; 8 nucleotides agree with TRBD2. V trimming: 3 bases; J trimming: 0 bases; junction bases outside the gene matches: 7. The germline V gene has CDR1 SNHLY and CDR2 FYNNEI. This CDR3 spans 16 amino acids. In nucleotides, the CDR3 is TGTGCCAGCAGTGATATGAAGAGCGGGAGCTCCTACGAGCAGTACTTC. Protein: CASSDMKSGSSYEQYF.

The chain couples TRBV5-1 to TRBJ2-6; D not certain. Per germline, CDR1 SGHRS and CDR2 YFSETQ. V lost 1 base, J lost 0 bases, and 8 bases lay in between. This CDR3 region has 16 residues. CDR3 coding DNA: TGCGCCAGCAGCTTGCTCAGCGACTCTGGGGCCAACGTCCTGACTTTC. It yields the protein CASSLLSDSGANVLTF.

This clonotype was detected many times. The V gene is TRBV11-3, the J gene TRBJ1-1; 7 bases are a match to TRBD1. Germline assignment: CDR1 SGHNT and CDR2 YENEEA. The CDR3 is 14 amino acids. The J segment lost 6 bases and the V segment lost 0 bases, leaving 4 bases of the junction unmatched. Written as DNA, the CDR3 is TGTGCCAGCAGCTTAGATCAGGGACAGCCTGAAGCTTTCTTT. It codes for CASSLDQGQPEAFF.

A note on this clonotype: The germline gene is not matched at one end of the junction; a read error may be the cause. This chain links TRBV28 with TRBJ1-1, with D hard to call. Germline CDR1 is MDHEN and CDR2 is SYDVKM. The CDR3 length is 12 residues. DNA of the CDR3: TGTGCCAGCAGTTTACAGGAAACTGGAGCTTTCTTT. This translates into CASSLQETGAFF.

This clonotype was recorded many times. V usage is TRBV12-3 or TRBV12-4 and J usage is TRBJ2-4; 8 positions match TRBD1. Trimming removed 4 bases from V and 2 bases from J; junction bases left unmatched: 4. The CDR3 covers 15 residues. CDR3 in DNA: TGTGCCAGCAGTTGGGACAGGCGGTCCAAAAACATTCAGTACTTC. Translated: CASSWDRRSKNIQYF.

This clonotype was seen at least ten times. V usage is TRBV11-2 and J usage is TRBJ2-1; D remains unclear. The CDR3 contains 16 residues. Germline assignment: CDR1 SGHAT and CDR2 FQNNGV. V was shortened by 2 bases and J by 0 bases, with 11 bases between the two germline ends. CDR3 amino acids: CASSLYTRSSYNEQFF. CDR3 nucleotide sequence: TGTGCCAGCAGCTTATACACGCGTAGCTCCTACAATGAGCAGTTCTTC.

J is TRBJ2-5 and V is TRBV4-2, with TRBD2 matching over 13 bases. The germline V gene has CDR1 LGHNA and CDR2 YNFKEQ. This CDR3 is built from 15 residues. Trimming removed 2 bases from V and 5 bases from J; junction bases left unmatched: 2. This CDR3 reads CASSQWTSGSETQYF. The CDR3 DNA follows: TGTGCCAGCAGCCAATGGACTAGCGGGAGTGAGACCCAGTACTTC.

This clonotype has at least ten counts. J is TRBJ2-5 and V is TRBV12-3 or TRBV12-4; TRBD2 might be the D (6 bases). CDR3 size: 13 residues. Trimming removed 6 bases at V and 7 bases at J, with 15 bases between. The CDR3 is CASSSDGEVTQYF. CDR3 nucleotides: TGTGCCAGCAGCTCGGACGGGGAGGTGACCCAGTACTTC.

At least ten counts were recorded for this clonotype. This chain uses TRBV7-9 with TRBJ2-1; 8 nucleotides agree with TRBD1. Trimming cost V 5 bases and J 6 bases; bases outside gene matches: 15. The CDR3 consists of 17 residues. CDR1 SEHNR and CDR2 FQNEAQ come from the germline V gene (reference sequence). The CDR3 is CASSPNPGDRPTNEQFF. The CDR3 coding sequence is TGTGCCAGCAGCCCAAACCCCGGGGACAGGCCAACCAATGAGCAGTTCTTC.

In this sample, this clonotype turned up many times. In nucleotides, the CDR3 is TGTGCCAGCAGTGTTGAGGCCACCGGGGAGCTGTTTTTT. It translates to CASSVEATGELFF. V and J are TRBV2 and TRBJ2-2; D uncertain. The CDR3 spans 13 residues. Germline values: CDR1 SNHLY, CDR2 FYNNEI. V lost 4 bases, J lost 4 bases, and 7 bases lay in between.

This clonotype was observed at least ten times. The CDR3 DNA is TGTGCCAGCCTCCTGGTAGGTGGCGACTATGGCTACACCTTC. Translated: CASLLVGGDYGYTF. The rearrangement links TRBV28 to TRBJ1-2; D is uncertain. V lost 8 bases and J 3 bases, leaving 16 bases between the germline ends. The CDR3 spans 14 residues. Germline values: CDR1 MDHEN, CDR2 SYDVKM.